This record looks at one TCR beta chain sequence and its context. What it binds is not known. TCRdb recomputed calls from the 5' RACE reads with MiXCR, one row per CDR3 protein. The top ten hold approximately 14% of the sample, which has under 900,000 distinct CDR3 sequences, around a sixth seen once. The data belong to a study of identical twins. The germline V and J ends were trimmed by 0 bases and 8 bases, with 18 bases remaining between them. The CDR3 has 16 amino acids. CDR1 ENHRY and CDR2 SYGVKD come from the germline V gene. Study-wide points: Insertions were reduced in abundant cord blood beta clonotypes but not in memory repertoires. Conclusions were based on cross-sectional statistical analysis, without following the same donors.

This sample also appeared in a second study, on T cells expressing NK-cell markers.

Input material: PBMCs. The chain uses TRBV10-3 and TRBJ2-3; no firm D call. This clonotype originated in a young woman in good health. CDR3 nucleotides: TGTGCCATCAGTGAGTCGATGACCCCAGCCTTGGGTACGCAGTATTTT. Amino acids: CAISESMTPALGTQYF.